The entry below describes one TCR beta chain. The sample belongs to a study of PD-L1 blockade in urothelial cancer. Study-wide background: Samples of blood were analyzed 3 weeks (second dose) and 6 weeks after treatment start.

Some clones are missing from TCRdb's copy, which holds only in-frame ones; the method was immunoSEQ multiplex PCR. Of more than 45,000 clones in the sample, 80% to 85% were seen once. Time point in this sample: pretreatment peripheral blood. V lost 6 bases and J 0 bases, leaving 8 bases between the germline ends. CDR3 length: 13 amino acids. Germline-derived CDR1 and CDR2 are SNHLY and FYNNEI. This sequence originates from a middle-aged man with urothelial cancer. The input for sequencing was PBMCs, taken around atezolizumab (anti-PD-L1) treatment. The gene calls are TRBV2 and TRBJ1-1; D is uncertain. CDR3 DNA: TGTGCCAGCAGCCCCGACATGAACACTGAAGCTTTCTTT. This encodes CASSPDMNTEAFF.